A single sample is the source of the 5 T cell receptor beta chains below, sequenced in a study of beta chain features in type 1 diabetes. Study findings and constraints: Among patients with Type 1 diabetes, TCRB CDR3s were moderately but significantly shorter in every one of the four CD4+ subsets.

Sequencing targeted expressed TCRB transcripts, as all isolated RNA had been reverse transcribed. The method was immunoSEQ multiplex PCR; TCRdb's version includes in-frame clones alone and lacks a portion of them. This sample has about 27,000 clones, with 56% found just once. The antigens these receptors bind are not known. Sequencing used Tregs from blood. The receptor source for this set is a woman between 18 and 30 years old with type 1 diabetes.

There are a few counts of this clone. The DNA of the CDR3 is TGTGCCAGCAGCGCGAGGCCTAGGGGCGGCGAGCAGTACGTC. It yields the protein CASSARPRGGEQYV. This sequence joins TRBV7-2 and TRBJ2-7; D possibly corresponds to TRBD1 (5 bases). Trimming cost V 5 bases and J 6 bases, with 17 bases left between them. The CDR3 spans 14 residues. The germline gives CDR1 SGHTA, CDR2 FQGNSA.

This clone was detected a few times. The rearrangement uses TRBV5-6 and TRBJ2-1; tentatively, D is TRBD1 (5 bases). CDR1 and CDR2 from the germline V gene are SGHDT and YYEEEE. The CDR3 loop spans 16 amino acids. The ends were cut back, 6 bases at V and 10 bases at J, with 26 bases in the middle. In DNA form, the CDR3 reads TGTGCCAGCAATCACTATGAGACAGCTCGGACCGGGGAGCAGTTCTTC. This sequence encodes CASNHYETARTGEQFF.

This chain uses TRBV7-9 with TRBJ2-3, with 7 positions matching TRBD2. Germline values: CDR1 SEHNR, CDR2 FQNEAQ (reference sequence). This CDR3 contains 14 residues. Trimming removed 4 bases from V and 2 bases from J; junction bases left unmatched: 3. The CDR3 reads CASSSSGATDTQYF. Written as DNA, the CDR3 is TGTGCCAGCAGCTCAAGCGGGGCCACAGATACGCAGTATTTT.

V gene TRBV9 combines with J gene TRBJ2-3; TRBD1 matches at 7 bases. Germline trimming cut 0 bases from V and 1 base from J; bases unmatched to any gene: 8. This CDR3 comprises 17 residues. The germline V gene has CDR1 SGDLS and CDR2 YYNGEE. CDR3 residues: CASSVGWDSGGTDTQYF. In DNA, the CDR3 is TGTGCCAGCAGCGTAGGATGGGACAGCGGCGGCACAGATACGCAGTATTTT.

This sequence joins TRBV28 and TRBJ2-7; 7 bases match TRBD1. Germline V gene data show CDR1 as MDHEN and CDR2 as SYDVKM. This CDR3 has 16 amino acids. Losses at the gene ends were 0 bases for V and 1 base for J; bases not matched to a gene: 6. CDR3 residues: CASSLWSQGQSYEQYF. Written as DNA, the CDR3 is TGTGCCAGCAGTTTATGGAGCCAGGGACAGTCCTACGAGCAGTACTTC.